This T cell receptor (beta chain) came from a study of spatial heterogeneity in lung cancer. In the study overall: Alpha-chain sequences were detected in numbers that were consistently lower than beta-chain sequences. An average of more than ten raw reads was observed per unique TCR and UMI combination. Findings and caveats of the study: Nonsynonymous mutations, ubiquitous and regional, were tracked respectively by counts of ubiquitous and regional expanded TCRs. Tracking of tumor mutation counts was seen in expanded intratumoral alpha and beta TCR counts.

This clonotype turned up a few times. The antigen is undetermined. Noted time point: sample taken at primary tumor resection. Using its own MiXCR run on the 5' RACE reads, TCRdb lists one record per CDR3 protein. The data show around 18,000 distinct CDR3 sequences, with 7% to 7.5% seen just once and around a fifth held by the top ten. The CDR3 consists of 16 residues. Germline CDR1 is LGHNA and CDR2 is YNFKEQ. V was clipped by 0 bases and J by 1 base, with 12 bases between them. This sample comprised lung tumor tissue, obtained at surgery. This clonotype was obtained from a female donor with early-stage non-small cell lung cancer. The V call is TRBV4-2, the J call TRBJ2-5; D unclear. The CDR3 region has the DNA TGTGCCAGCAGCCAAGATCGTACTACTCTCCAAGAGACCCAGTACTTC. It yields the protein CASSQDRTTLQETQYF.